This T cell receptor (beta chain) appears in the sequencing data of a study of T cell repertoires in cytomegalovirus infection. About the research overall: CMV infection plus the matching HLA type was flagged by public TCR beta signatures.

The sample holds a few counts of this clonotype. What it binds is unknown. Per germline, CDR1 SGHTA and CDR2 FQGNSA. Trimming removed 1 base from V and 4 bases from J; junction bases left unmatched: 8. The CDR3 is 16 residues long. TCRdb redid the calling of the reads with MiXCR, one entry per CDR3 protein. Among a few hundred thousand distinct CDR3 sequences, more than 8% were seen once, and the ten largest hold over 3.5%. Findings and limits, study-wide: The study found HLA-C-restricted CMV-specific TCR beta clonotypes dominating the ex vivo response.

The chain links TRBV7-2 to TRBJ2-5; TRBD2 aligns across 8 bases. Sequencing used PBMCs. The receptor comes from a human donor in good health (CMV status not recorded). Some clones in this sample may be carry-over from other donors' samples. This CDR3 is CASSLVGGRWGETQYF. The DNA for the CDR3 is TGTGCCAGCAGCTTAGTTGGCGGGAGGTGGGGAGAGACCCAGTACTTC.